A selection of T cell receptor beta chains follows, all from one sample in a study of blood T cell repertoires in COVID-19. Some clones are missing from TCRdb's copy, which holds only in-frame ones; the method was immunoSEQ multiplex PCR. The data contain about 390,000 clones, around 87% of them singletons. Material for sequencing was peripheral blood. All receptors derive from an older woman with COVID-19, enrolled during active disease. CDR3s include the opening cysteine and the closing phenylalanine or tryptophan. A D gene is named only where the DNA matches it firmly. Clone size is stated in some rows and not others, as once, few, many or a class when expanded.

j_call d_call clone_size v_call cdr3_aa cdr3_nt
TRBJ2-7 - - TRBV21-1 CASLKGVGGYEQYF TGTGCCAGCTTGAAGGGGGTTGGTGGCTACGAGCAGTACTTC
TRBJ2-2 - - TRBV7-6 CASSRGLGRNTGELFF TGTGCCAGCAGCAGGGGTTTGGGGCGGAACACCGGGGAGCTGTTTTTT
TRBJ2-3 TRBD2 - TRBV4-1 CASSRSTSGGAGTQYF TGCGCCAGCAGCCGTTCGACTAGCGGGGGGGCCGGTACGCAGTATTTT
TRBJ1-5 - - TRBV2 CASSEQRTGNQPQHF TGTGCCAGCAGTGAACAAAGAACGGGAAATCAGCCCCAGCATTTT
TRBJ2-3 - - TRBV5-1 CASSLGGAGDTQYF TGCGCCAGCAGCTTGGGTGGGGCTGGGGATACGCAGTATTTT
TRBJ2-1 TRBD2 - TRBV7-3 CASSSSGGSYNEQFF TGTGCCAGCAGCTCAAGCGGGGGCTCCTACAATGAGCAGTTCTTC
TRBJ1-2 - - TRBV11-2 CASSPDSNYGYTF TGTGCCAGCAGCCCTGACAGTAACTATGGCTACACCTTC
TRBJ2-7 TRBD1 - TRBV5-1 CASSLGGTGTHEQYF TGCGCCAGCAGCTTGGGAGGGACAGGGACCCACGAGCAGTACTTC
TRBJ2-4 - - TRBV7-2 CASSPPSRRDIQYF TGTGCCAGCAGCCCACCGTCGCGGAGAGACATTCAGTACTTC
TRBJ2-2 TRBD2 - TRBV14 CASSPFPGLAGAIANTGELFF TGTGCCAGCAGCCCCTTCCCGGGACTAGCGGGGGCCATAGCGAACACCGGGGAGCTGTTTTTT
TRBJ1-6 - - TRBV9 CASSPNEGSPLHF TGTGCCAGCAGCCCAAACGAGGGCTCACCCCTCCACTTT
TRBJ2-3 - - TRBV6-5 CASSYSWQASTDTQYF TGTGCCAGCAGTTACTCATGGCAGGCAAGCACAGATACGCAGTATTTT
TRBJ2-7 TRBD1 - TRBV6-5 CASSDRGYEQYF TGTGCCAGCAGCGACAGGGGGTACGAGCAGTACTTC
TRBJ2-1 TRBD2 - TRBV5-1 CASSAGLAGGPRQYEQFF TGCGCCAGCAGCGCCGGACTAGCGGGGGGGCCTAGGCAATATGAGCAGTTCTTC
TRBJ2-5 - - TRBV7-2 CASSRTSQETQYF TGTGCCAGCAGCCGGACTTCCCAAGAGACCCAGTACTTC
TRBJ1-1 - - TRBV9 CASSVGEGAGGTEAFF TGTGCCAGCAGCGTAGGTGAGGGAGCGGGAGGAACTGAAGCTTTCTTT
TRBJ2-7 TRBD2 - TRBV3-1/TRBV3-2 CASSRLLAAGVSEQYF TGTGCCAGCAGCCGACTGTTGGCAGCGGGGGTTAGCGAGCAGTACTTC
TRBJ2-2 TRBD1 once TRBV30 CAWSVFQGAYTGELFF TGTGCCTGGAGTGTCTTCCAGGGGGCGTACACCGGGGAGCTGTTTTTT
TRBJ1-1 - few TRBV28 CASSFGYRGTEAFF TGTGCCAGCAGTTTCGGGTACCGGGGCACTGAAGCTTTCTTT
TRBJ2-4 TRBD2 - TRBV6-5 CASRGLRGTSRFQYF TGTGCCAGCAGGGGCCTACGGGGGACTAGCCGCTTTCAGTACTTC
TRBJ1-6 - - TRBV30 CAWSQVFVHSGPLNSPLHF TGTGCCTGGAGTCAGGTTTTTGTACACTCCGGCCCCCTTAATTCACCCCTCCACTTT
TRBJ2-7 TRBD1 - TRBV7-3 CASSLLQGAHQGEQYF TGTGCCAGCAGCCTATTACAGGGGGCTCATCAGGGCGAGCAGTACTTC
TRBJ2-7 - - TRBV7-3 CASSLGRGPYEQYF TGTGCCAGCAGCTTGGGCAGGGGCCCCTACGAGCAGTACTTC
TRBJ1-4 TRBD1 - TRBV15 CATSRQGSSGEKLFF TGTGCCACCTCCCGACAGGGCTCATCGGGTGAAAAACTGTTTTTT
TRBJ2-7 - - TRBV15 CATSRDQLAGEQYF TGTGCCACCAGCAGAGATCAACTAGCTGGCGAGCAGTACTTC
TRBJ2-1 TRBD2 few TRBV28 CASPGGLNPNEQFF TGTGCCAGCCCGGGGGGGCTGAACCCCAATGAGCAGTTCTTC
TRBJ1-6 - - TRBV9 CATSRGGGSPLHF TGTGCCACATCCAGGGGAGGGGGTTCACCCCTCCACTTT
TRBJ1-3 - once TRBV4-1 CASSQIGETAGNTIYF TGCGCCAGCAGCCAAATAGGCGAGACAGCTGGAAACACCATATATTTT
TRBJ2-1 TRBD1 few TRBV6-5 CASSYSGTGMNEQFF TGTGCCAGCAGTTACTCAGGGACAGGGATGAATGAGCAGTTCTTC
TRBJ1-1 - - TRBV30 CAWSLDIANTEAFF TGTGCCTGGAGCCTCGATATAGCGAACACTGAAGCTTTCTTT
TRBJ2-7 - - TRBV5-1 CASTPQGAGGGEQYF TGCGCCAGCACCCCCCAGGGGGCGGGGGGGGGCGAGCAGTACTTC
TRBJ1-1 - - TRBV4-1 CASSQGAVEAFF TGCGCCAGCAGCCAGGGGGCCGTTGAAGCTTTCTTT
TRBJ2-7 - few TRBV7-2 CASSSPSRGSYEQYF TGTGCCAGCAGCTCACCTTCCAGAGGATCCTACGAGCAGTACTTC
TRBJ1-1 - - TRBV15 CATRGGGTEAFF TGTGCCACCAGGGGTGGAGGGACTGAAGCTTTCTTT
TRBJ2-2 TRBD2 once TRBV3-1/TRBV3-2 CASSLNSGGAGGELFF TGTGCCAGCAGCCTAAATAGCGGGGGGGCCGGCGGGGAGCTGTTTTTT
TRBJ1-4 - - TRBV3-1/TRBV3-2 CASSQDTGINEKLFF TGTGCCAGCAGCCAAGACACAGGGATTAATGAAAAACTGTTTTTT